What follows are 29 T cell receptor beta chains derived from one specimen sequenced in a study of T cell responses to AZD1222 COVID-19 vaccine (TCRdb year 2021). The time point label on this specimen signifies: baseline before first vaccination. Libraries were built with the immunoSEQ multiplex PCR assay. This immuneACCESS table, as held by TCRdb, lists in-frame sequences with V and J called but not all clones. Of the missing ones, under half trace to an unresolved V gene in checked studies; the others have no known cause. The sample table lists about 180,000 clones, about 91% of them with a count of one. Around 7.9% of the sample goes to the ten largest clones. The sequenced sample was peripheral blood, obtained on day 0 of AZD1222 vaccination. Every receptor here comes from an adult in good health.

This chain links TRBV5-4 with TRBJ1-2; D call uncertain. This CDR3 region has 16 residues. V was shortened by 0 bases and J by 7 bases, with 19 bases between the two germline ends. CDR1 SGHNT and CDR2 YYREEE come from the germline V gene (reference sequence). The CDR3 coding sequence is TGTGCCAGCAGCTTGGAGTCCCTGCGGGGATCAGGTGGCTACACCTTC. Protein product: CASSLESLRGSGGYTF. Full variable domain (outside the CDR3, taken from reference TRBV5-4 and TRBJ1-2): ETGVTQSPTHLIKTRGQQVTLRCSSQSGHNTVSWYQQALGQGPQFIFQYYREEENGRGNFPPRFSGLQFPNYSSELNVNALELDDSALYLCASSLESLRGSGGYTFGSGTRLTVV.

The chain is built from TRBV6-5 and TRBJ1-4; a weak D match, TRBD1 (6 bases). The V gene lost 0 bases and the J gene lost 0 bases, with 8 bases spanning the gap. Germline CDR1 and CDR2: MNHEY and SVGAGI. The CDR3 has 16 residues. Written as DNA, the CDR3 is TGTGCCAGCAGTTACTCGCGACAGGCAACTAATGAAAAACTGTTTTTT. This codes for CASSYSRQATNEKLFF.

The chain carries TRBV2 and TRBJ2-5; 7 nucleotides line up with TRBD1. Trimming took 6 bases from V and 2 from J; bases not matched to a gene: 6. This CDR3 spans 14 amino acids. CDR1 SNHLY and CDR2 FYNNEI come from the germline V gene. The DNA of the CDR3 is TGTGCCAGCAGCCGGGGACAGATACAAGAGACCCAGTACTTC. It is translated as CASSRGQIQETQYF.

This rearrangement joins TRBV12-3 or TRBV12-4 to TRBJ1-2, with 9 bases that match TRBD1. The CDR3 is 12 amino acids. The J segment lost 6 bases and the V segment lost 8 bases, leaving 4 bases of the junction unmatched. The CDR3 loop is CASGRTGDGYTF. CDR3 coding DNA: TGTGCCAGCGGAAGGACAGGGGATGGCTACACCTTC.

This chain joins TRBV19 and TRBJ2-2; 13 nucleotides agree with TRBD2. The CDR3 covers 17 residues. In germline, CDR1 is LNHDA, CDR2 SQIVND (reference sequence). The V gene end was trimmed by 8 bases and the J gene end by 5 bases; junction bases not matched to a gene: 11. CDR3 loop: CASAQRTSGGVTGELFF. As DNA, the CDR3 is TGTGCCAGTGCCCAAAGGACTAGCGGGGGAGTTACCGGGGAGCTGTTTTTT.

V gene TRBV6-1 combines with J gene TRBJ1-2, with TRBD1 matching over 7 bases. Losses at the gene ends were 2 bases for V and 4 bases for J; bases not matched to a gene: 7. The CDR3 sequence is 15 residues long. Per germline, CDR1 MNHNS and CDR2 SASEGT. CDR3 protein: CASSESRTGGYGYTF. CDR3 in DNA: TGTGCCAGCAGTGAATCTCGGACAGGAGGCTATGGCTACACCTTC.

The chain uses TRBV6-2 or TRBV6-3 and TRBJ2-2; D is unclear. There are 15 residues in the CDR3. The germline V gene has CDR1 MNHEY and CDR2 SVGEGT. V lost 7 bases and J lost 2, with 14 bases in between. CDR3 protein: CASIPSGLNTGELFF. CDR3 coding DNA: TGTGCCAGCATCCCCTCCGGGCTCAACACCGGGGAGCTGTTTTTT.

V and J are TRBV9 and TRBJ1-1; D call uncertain. Per the germline V gene, CDR1 is SGDLS and CDR2 is YYNGEE. V was cut by 1 base and J by 1 base, with 5 bases left in between. This CDR3 comprises 13 residues. CDR3 in DNA: TGTGCCAGCAGCGTATTAGGGAACACTGAAGCTTTCTTT. Translating gives CASSVLGNTEAFF.

The table lists this clone with a count of one. This chain connects TRBV18 to TRBJ2-5; D uncertain. Trimming pared 4 bases from V and 2 bases from J, leaving 8 bases between. CDR3 length equals 13 residues. Germline CDR1 is KGHSH and CDR2 is LQKENI. The CDR3 nucleotides read TGTGCCAGCTCACGGACGTATCAAGAGACCCAGTACTTC. It specifies CASSRTYQETQYF.

This clone is labeled as medium-sized. CDR3 sequence: CASSFPSDRDDGYTF. The CDR3 region has the DNA TGTGCCAGCAGCTTCCCATCGGACAGGGACGATGGCTACACCTTC. The rearrangement links TRBV7-3 to TRBJ1-2; 8 bases line up with TRBD1. The CDR3 loop spans 15 amino acids. The V gene's germline CDR1 is SGHTA and CDR2 FQGTGA. The ends lost 3 bases at V and 6 bases at J; junction bases unmatched: 9.

The V call is TRBV6-5, the J call TRBJ1-3; D perhaps matches TRBD1 (6 bases). This CDR3 has 15 amino acids. Trimming cost V 5 bases and J 0 bases, with 11 bases left between them. Per germline, CDR1 MNHEY and CDR2 SVGAGI. The CDR3 DNA reads as TGTGCCAGCAGTATAACAGGGAGCTCTGGAAACACCATATATTTT. This codes for CASSITGSSGNTIYF.

The CDR3 spells CASRIPGELAKNIQYF. CDR3 bases: TGTGCCAGCAGGATCCCGGGGGAACTAGCCAAAAACATTCAGTACTTC. The chain links TRBV2 to TRBJ2-4; tentatively, D is TRBD2 (6 bases). CDR1 and CDR2 (germline): SNHLY, FYNNEI. This CDR3 contains 16 residues. V dropped 6 bases and J dropped 0 bases, with 15 bases sitting between them.

This clone was seen once. The chain uses TRBV25-1 and TRBJ2-7, with D possibly called TRBD1 or TRBD2 (5 bases each). The CDR3 extends over 14 amino acids. From germline, CDR1 is MGHDK and CDR2 SYGVNS. V was shortened by 8 bases and J by 2 bases, with 16 bases between the two germline ends. The CDR3 region has the DNA TGTGCCAGCGGGCCCGGGACGGAGCCCTACGAGCAGTACTTC. Protein sequence: CASGPGTEPYEQYF.

This clone showed up just a few times. The J gene is TRBJ1-4, the V gene TRBV5-5; D call uncertain. The CDR3 spans 13 residues. CDR1 and CDR2 from the germline V gene are SGHKS and YYEKEE (reference sequence). The germline V and J ends were trimmed by 4 bases and 8 bases, with 12 bases remaining between them. The CDR3 is CASSTGPTEKLFF. CDR3 nucleotides: TGTGCCAGCAGCACCGGACCGACCGAAAAACTGTTTTTT. The whole variable domain, remainder taken from reference TRBV5-5 and TRBJ1-4, is DAGVTQSPTHLIKTRGQQVTLRCSPISGHKSVSWYQQVLGQGPQFIFQYYEKEERGRGNFPDRFSARQFPNYSSELNVNALLLGDSALYLCASSTGPTEKLFFGSGTQLSVL.

This clone was detected a few times. This chain links TRBV5-4 with TRBJ1-5; D is perhaps TRBD1 (5 bases). The CDR3 spans 15 residues. V was cut by 4 bases and J by 4 bases, with 15 bases left in between. CDR1 and CDR2 from the germline V gene are SGHNT and YYREEE (reference sequence). The CDR3 loop is CASSRGRGGNQPQHF. DNA for the CDR3: TGTGCCAGCAGCCGGGGGAGGGGTGGTAATCAGCCCCAGCATTTT.

This clone is a singleton in its sample. The chain uses TRBV28 and TRBJ2-7; TRBD1 matches 7 bases. The germline gives CDR1 MDHEN, CDR2 SYDVKM. The length of the CDR3 is 13 residues. V shed 8 bases and J 5 bases; nucleotides not matched to a gene: 9. DNA of the CDR3: TGTGCCAGCTCGACAGGGATTGTACACGAGCAGTACTTC. Translating it yields CASSTGIVHEQYF.

The sample holds one count of this clone. The chain couples TRBV19 to TRBJ2-2; D may match TRBD1 or TRBD2 (5 bases each). Germline V gene lookup returns CDR1 LNHDA and CDR2 SQIVND (reference sequence). V dropped 6 bases and J dropped 0 bases, with 26 bases sitting between them. The CDR3 has 20 amino acids. The CDR3 sequence is CASRGEFGARVKSNTGELFF. The CDR3 DNA reads as TGTGCCAGTAGGGGAGAGTTCGGGGCCAGGGTTAAGTCGAACACCGGGGAGCTGTTTTTT.

Only a few counts were recorded for this clone. The CDR3 sequence: CARSLEGEIASPLHF. The DNA for the CDR3 is TGTGCCAGAAGCTTGGAGGGGGAAATAGCTTCACCCCTCCACTTT. The chain has TRBV5-3 and TRBJ1-6, with a weak D call TRBD1 (6 bases). TRBV5-3 is assigned to the ORF class and has an uncertain function. The CDR3 contains 15 residues. V lost 0 bases and J lost 9, with 13 bases in between.

This clone was observed a single time. The rearrangement uses TRBV7-9 and TRBJ1-2; the D is unclear. The CDR3 is 11 residues long. CDR1 SEHNR and CDR2 FQNEAQ come from the germline V gene (reference sequence). V was shortened by 1 base and J by 8 bases, with 5 bases between the two germline ends. The CDR3, as DNA: TGTGCCAGCAGCTTAGACCGCGGCTACACCTTC. Translated, it gives CASSLDRGYTF.

This clone has a handful of counts. The V call is TRBV4-3, the J call TRBJ1-2; unclear D gene. The CDR3 extends over 17 amino acids. Germline values: CDR1 LGHNA, CDR2 YSLEER. V dropped 0 bases and J dropped 5 bases, with 19 bases sitting between them. The CDR3 sequence: CASSQDSGVNLRYGYTF. Here the CDR3 DNA reads TGCGCCAGCAGCCAAGATTCCGGGGTCAACTTGCGATATGGCTACACCTTC.

The rearrangement joins TRBV6-6 to TRBJ2-5; no clear D. In germline, CDR1 is MNHNY, CDR2 SVGAGI (reference sequence). V dropped 6 bases and J dropped 2 bases, with 4 bases sitting between them. This CDR3 spans 11 amino acids. The CDR3 sequence is CASSPQETQYF. CDR3 coding DNA: TGTGCCAGCAGCCCGCAAGAGACCCAGTACTTC.

This clone showed up just once. The chain combines TRBV27 with TRBJ1-1, with D uncertain. V shed 5 bases and J shed 1 base, with 8 bases lying between them. This CDR3 is built from 13 residues. Per germline, CDR1 MNHEY and CDR2 SMNVEV (reference sequence). This chain's CDR3 is CASSARKNTEAFF. The CDR3 DNA reads TGTGCCAGCAGTGCCCGTAAGAACACTGAAGCTTTCTTT.

The chain has TRBV5-1 and TRBJ1-3; D remains ambiguous. With 0 bases removed from V and 0 bases from J, the gap between germline ends came to 4 bases. Per germline, CDR1 SGHRS and CDR2 YFSETQ. The CDR3 has 14 amino acids. CDR3 region: CASSLVGSGNTIYF. DNA of the CDR3: TGCGCCAGCAGCTTGGTTGGCTCTGGAAACACCATATATTTT.

The rearrangement links TRBV9 to TRBJ2-3; D might be TRBD1 (5 bases). V was pared by 0 bases and J by 3 bases, with 11 bases between. The CDR3 is made up of 15 amino acids. Per the germline V gene, CDR1 is SGDLS and CDR2 is YYNGEE. CDR3 region: CASSVEGVGTDTQYF. In DNA, the CDR3 is TGTGCCAGCAGCGTAGAAGGGGTTGGTACAGATACGCAGTATTTT.

The chain employs TRBV27 and TRBJ2-7, with a tentative D call TRBD2 (7 bases). CDR3 size: 17 residues. Germline V gene sequence: CDR1 MNHEY, CDR2 SMNVEV (reference sequence). V lost 4 bases, J lost 4 bases, and 23 bases lay in between. CDR3 sequence (DNA): TGTGCCAGCAGTTCCTGGGGAGGGGGGGCCAACCTTTACGAGCAGTACTTC. Protein product: CASSSWGGGANLYEQYF.

A single count supports this clone. The V call is TRBV19, the J call TRBJ1-2; TRBD1 agrees at 7 bases. Germline V CDR1 and CDR2: LNHDA, SQIVND (reference sequence). Trimming removed 5 bases from V and 4 bases from J; junction bases left unmatched: 7. This CDR3 spans 14 amino acids. The CDR3 reads CASSLDREGYGYTF. In DNA form, the CDR3 reads TGTGCCAGTAGTCTCGACAGGGAGGGCTATGGCTACACCTTC.

This sequence joins TRBV19 and TRBJ2-1, with 11 bases identical to TRBD2. V shed 4 bases, J shed 16 bases, and the junction held 18 bases outside the gene matches. CDR3 length: 16 residues. CDR1 is LNHDA, CDR2 SQIVND, per germline (reference sequence). The chain's CDR3 is CASSTTSGGLPLERFF. The CDR3 coding sequence is TGTGCCAGTAGTACCACTAGCGGGGGACTCCCCCTGGAGCGTTTCTTC.

The V and J genes are TRBV7-3 and TRBJ1-6; 8 bases align to TRBD1. V shed 3 bases, J shed 12 bases, and the junction held 10 bases outside the gene matches. The CDR3 is made up of 15 amino acids. Germline lookup yields CDR1 SGHTA and CDR2 FQGTGA. CDR3 DNA sequence: TGTGCCAGCAGCTTTGACAGGGGAGGTAGTGGACCCCTCCACTTT. Its translation: CASSFDRGGSGPLHF.

J is TRBJ1-1 and V is TRBV5-1; perhaps TRBD1 as D (6 bases). Germline V gives CDR1 SGHRS, CDR2 YFSETQ. CDR3 size: 15 residues. Trimming stripped 1 base from V and 8 bases from J, with 18 bases between. CDR3 in amino acids: CASSLSDPLTGEAFF. The CDR3 DNA follows: TGCGCCAGCAGCTTGTCCGACCCCCTAACAGGGGAAGCTTTCTTT.